Presented here are 8 T cell receptor beta chains from one specimen sequenced in a study of cytomegalovirus exposure and HLA in healthy donors. PCR amplification relied on 60 Vbeta primers (plus 13 Jbeta primers). Repertoires were generated with immunoSEQ multiplex PCR, while TCRdb's copy carries only in-frame clones and drops some. Among about 180,000 clones listed, 72% were seen once. The sample taken for sequencing was PBMCs. The receptors here all came from a human donor in good health.

The V and J genes are TRBV9 and TRBJ2-3; no firm D call. The germline V and J ends were trimmed by 0 bases and 2 bases, with 10 bases remaining between them. The germline CDR1 and CDR2 sequences are SGDLS and YYNGEE. This CDR3 contains 15 residues. In nucleotides, the CDR3 is TGTGCCAGCAGCGTAGACCGCAGTGTCACAGATACGCAGTATTTT. Protein: CASSVDRSVTDTQYF.

J is TRBJ1-1 and V is TRBV19; D uncertain. This CDR3 has 12 amino acids. Trimming left V 5 bases short and J 5 bases short, with 9 bases between. The V gene's germline CDR1 is LNHDA and CDR2 SQIVND (reference sequence). CDR3 DNA sequence: TGTGCCAGTAGTCCGGGGAGAACTGAAGCTTTCTTT. It translates to CASSPGRTEAFF.

The chain is built from TRBV7-6 and TRBJ2-7; a weak D match, TRBD2 (6 bases). The CDR3 totals 13 residues. Germline CDR1 reads SGHVS; CDR2 reads FNYEAQ. V lost 3 bases and J lost 2, with 8 bases in between. The CDR3 sequence: CASSLEGPYEQYF. CDR3 in DNA: TGTGCCAGCAGCTTGGAGGGGCCCTACGAGCAGTACTTC.

J is TRBJ1-2 and V is TRBV4-3; D gene ambiguous. Germline CDR1 is LGHNA and CDR2 is YSLEER. V was clipped by 1 base and J by 0 bases, with 9 bases between them. There are 15 residues in the CDR3. The CDR3 here is CASSQGRTTNYGYTF. CDR3 coding DNA: TGCGCCAGCAGCCAAGGACGCACTACTAACTATGGCTACACCTTC.

V and J are TRBV19 and TRBJ2-3; unclear D gene. V lost 3 bases, J lost 3 bases, and 19 bases lay in between. This CDR3 spans 17 amino acids. Germline V lookup: CDR1 LNHDA, CDR2 SQIVND (reference sequence). The CDR3 is CASSMAPQDWRTDTQYF. CDR3 DNA sequence: TGTGCCAGTAGTATGGCCCCTCAGGATTGGCGTACAGATACGCAGTATTTT.

V is TRBV9 and J is TRBJ2-2; 10 positions match TRBD1. CDR1 SGDLS and CDR2 YYNGEE come from the germline V gene. Trimming at V came to 4 bases and at J to 7 bases, leaving 7 bases not matched to a gene. The CDR3 length is 15 residues. This chain's CDR3 is CASSSRQGAGGELFF. DNA of the CDR3: TGTGCCAGCAGCTCCAGACAGGGGGCCGGCGGGGAGCTGTTTTTT.

The V and J genes are TRBV2 and TRBJ2-7; TRBD1 agrees at 8 bases. V shed 6 bases and J 9 bases; nucleotides not matched to a gene: 10. CDR3 length equals 13 residues. In germline, CDR1 is SNHLY, CDR2 FYNNEI. The CDR3 region is CASSAIRGQGQYF. The DNA of the CDR3 is TGTGCCAGCAGCGCGATCCGCGGACAGGGGCAGTACTTC.

The chain joins TRBV6-6 to TRBJ1-2, with D tentatively TRBD1 (6 bases). Germline V CDR1 and CDR2: MNHNY, SVGAGI (reference sequence). This CDR3 has 14 amino acids. Written as DNA, the CDR3 is TGTGGCATTAAAGTTGGCAGGGGTGTGGATGGCTACACCTTC. As protein: CGIKVGRGVDGYTF.